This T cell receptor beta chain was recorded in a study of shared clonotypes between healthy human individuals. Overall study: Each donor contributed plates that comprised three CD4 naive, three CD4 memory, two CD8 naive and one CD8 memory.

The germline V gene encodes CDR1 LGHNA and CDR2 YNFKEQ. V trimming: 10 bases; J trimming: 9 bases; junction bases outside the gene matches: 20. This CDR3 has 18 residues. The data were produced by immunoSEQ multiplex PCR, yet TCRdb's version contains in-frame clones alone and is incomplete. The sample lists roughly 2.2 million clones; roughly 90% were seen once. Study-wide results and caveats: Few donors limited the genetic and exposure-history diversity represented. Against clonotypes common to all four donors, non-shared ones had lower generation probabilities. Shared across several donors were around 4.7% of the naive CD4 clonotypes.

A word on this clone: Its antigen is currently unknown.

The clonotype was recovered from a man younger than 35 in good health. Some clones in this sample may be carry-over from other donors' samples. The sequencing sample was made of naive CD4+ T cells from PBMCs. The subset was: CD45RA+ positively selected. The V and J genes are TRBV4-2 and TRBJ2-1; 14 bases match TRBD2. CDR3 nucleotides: TGTGCCATCAGTATTATCTATGAGGCGGGACTAGCGGGAGTTGAGCAGTTCTTC. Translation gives CAISIIYEAGLAGVEQFF.